This T cell receptor beta chain was found in a study of T cell responses to AZD1222 COVID-19 vaccine. About this clone itself: Its antigen remains unidentified.

The protocol was immunoSEQ multiplex PCR, while the TCRdb copy is restricted to in-frame clones and leaves out a portion. The sample holds 40,000 to 45,000 clones; around 80% are singletons and the top ten take 45% to 60%. CDR3 size: 17 residues. Germline CDR1 is MNHNS and CDR2 is SASEGT. V lost 3 bases to trimming and J lost 2 bases; unmatched junction nucleotides: 12. Findings of the study overall: There were mostly white British donors and more females than males, and clonal diversity was possibly underestimated. Repertoire sampling was restricted to post-peak T cell response timepoints. At baseline, seropositivity was found in only a handful of AZD1222 recipients.

The chain employs TRBV6-1 and TRBJ2-7, with TRBD2 identical over 8 bases. This sequence was found in an adult in good health. The starting material was peripheral blood, obtained on day 0 of AZD1222 vaccination. CDR3 nucleotides: TGTGCCAGCAGTGACACTCAAGGACTAGCCCCAACCTACGAGCAGTACTTC. Protein sequence: CASSDTQGLAPTYEQYF.